The clone carrying this T cell receptor beta chain was detected only once. The data originate from a study of T cell changes during pregnancy in multiple sclerosis. V was clipped by 4 bases and J by 4 bases, with 15 bases between them. The CDR3 spans 15 residues. The germline CDR1 and CDR2 sequences are SGHRS and YFSETQ. Using immunoSEQ multiplex PCR, the repertoire was profiled, and TCRdb retains in-frame clones only, with some absent. The repertoire has some 31,000 clones, about 88% of them found once; the top ten carry around 10%. The specimen was CD8+ T cells from peripheral blood mononuclear cells, collected in the third trimester of pregnancy. The receptor was derived from a female donor with multiple sclerosis, enrolled in a pregnancy study. The rearrangement uses TRBV5-1 and TRBJ2-1, with D maybe TRBD2 (5 bases). The CDR3 DNA sequence: TGCGCCAGCAGCGGGAACGGGAACCATTACAATGAGCAGTTCTTC. Residues: CASSGNGNHYNEQFF.